This T cell receptor (beta chain) is drawn from a study of T cells in Graves' hyperthyroidism and ophthalmopathy. For the study at large: Before any treatment, at initial diagnosis, peripheral blood was collected. Points from the study as a whole: Stable hyperthyroidism was told apart from ophthalmopathy by a model built on 13 V-J features. Most thyroid clonotypes with frequency above 0.001 were detected in blood.

V lost 1 base to trimming and J lost 1 base, with 7 bases between them. Germline V gene sequence: CDR1 DFQATT, CDR2 SNEGSKA (reference sequence). The CDR3 contains 13 residues. RNA transcripts gave rise to amplified TCR beta CDR3 regions. In the first-round RT-PCR of the TCR CDR3, the HTBI primer set was used. TCRdb re-derived calls from the multiplex PCR reads in MiXCR, one entry per CDR3 protein. The table has 530,000 or so distinct CDR3 sequences, roughly 25% seen once; the top ten hold roughly 10%. This clonotype came up many times. Its antigen remains unknown. PBMCs were collected from an approximately 9 ml volume of fresh peripheral blood.

The sequenced material came from blood. The genes are TRBV20-1 and TRBJ1-1; D is ambiguous. The source of this sequence is a woman aged 25 to 39 with Graves' ophthalmopathy. CDR3 sequence (DNA): TGCAGTGCTAGAGTAGAACCGAACACTGAAGCTTTCTTT. This encodes CSARVEPNTEAFF.